The 27 T cell receptor beta chains listed next were all sequenced from one sample in a study of blood T cell repertoires in COVID-19. Produced via immunoSEQ multiplex PCR; TCRdb's table is partial and in-frame only. Of about 310,000 clones listed, 85% were seen once; the top ten hold under 2%. The sequencing input was PBMCs or T cells enriched from blood (not recorded which). The source is a young woman who had been exposed to COVID-19.

The genes are TRBV6-1 and TRBJ1-5; TRBD1 might be the D (6 bases). Trimming left V 0 bases short and J 7 bases short, with 7 bases between. The CDR3 has 13 amino acids. Germline CDR1 MNHNS, CDR2 SASEGT. CDR3 nucleotides: TGTGCCAGCAGTGAAGCAGGGACACAGCCCCAGCATTTT. Encoded protein: CASSEAGTQPQHF.

This clone was picked up a small number of times. The chain carries TRBV7-2 and TRBJ2-5; TRBD2 matches at 10 bases. Germline CDR1 SGHTA, CDR2 FQGNSA. The CDR3 is made up of 17 amino acids. The V gene end was trimmed by 4 bases and the J gene end by 2 bases; junction bases not matched to a gene: 10. For the CDR3, the DNA is TGTGCCAGCAGCTCTGACGACCTACTAGCGGGACAAGAGACCCAGTACTTC. Protein: CASSSDDLLAGQETQYF. The full variable domain, in which reference TRBV7-2 and TRBJ2-5 provide the parts outside the CDR3, is GAGVSQSPSNKVTEKGKDVELRCDPISGHTALYWYRQSLGQGLEFLIYFQGNSAPDKSGLPSDRFSAERTGGSVSTLTIQRTQQEDSAVYLCASSSDDLLAGQETQYFGPGTRLLVL.

J is TRBJ1-3 and V is TRBV10-2; unclear D gene. V lost 0 bases to trimming and J lost 2 bases, with 8 bases between them. Germline-derived CDR1 and CDR2 are WSHSY and SAAADI. The CDR3 runs 15 residues. The CDR3 DNA follows: TGCGCCAGCAGTGAGTCGCAGAGGGCTGGAAACACCATATATTTT. Its translation is CASSESQRAGNTIYF.

This chain links TRBV12-3 or TRBV12-4 with TRBJ2-5, with a weak D call TRBD2 (6 bases). There are 13 residues in the CDR3. The V and J ends lost 0 bases and 4 bases respectively, with 6 bases between them. CDR3 loop: CASSLAGGETQYF. The CDR3 DNA reads TGTGCCAGCAGTTTAGCGGGGGGAGAGACCCAGTACTTC.

This clone was detected once. The rearrangement links TRBV7-3 to TRBJ2-1; 14 bases align to TRBD2. The CDR3 length is 19 residues. CDR1 SGHTA and CDR2 FQGTGA come from the germline V gene. Trimming took 3 bases from V and 0 from J; bases not matched to a gene: 7. The CDR3 bases are TGTGCCAGCAGCTTCGGACTAGCGGGAGGCGTGAGCTCCTACAATGAGCAGTTCTTC. It yields the protein CASSFGLAGGVSSYNEQFF.

The chain is built from TRBV5-8 and TRBJ1-3; 9 bases map to TRBD1. V lost 1 base to trimming and J lost 7 bases; unmatched junction nucleotides: 6. CDR1 is SGHTS and CDR2 is YDEGEE in the germline V gene. The CDR3 has 15 residues. The CDR3 is CASSLRGQGGNTIYF. The CDR3 DNA reads as TGTGCCAGCAGCTTGAGGGGACAGGGTGGCAACACCATATATTTT.

Only a few counts were recorded for this clone. The chain uses TRBV19 and TRBJ1-2; D call uncertain. This CDR3 region has 14 residues. CDR1 and CDR2 from the germline V gene are LNHDA and SQIVND (reference sequence). V was clipped by 5 bases and J by 7 bases, with 17 bases between them. Written as DNA, the CDR3 is TGTGCCAGTAGTCCCAACAGCCCGTATTCTGGCTACACCTTC. Protein: CASSPNSPYSGYTF.

This clone has only one observation. This sequence joins TRBV5-1 and TRBJ1-6, with D unresolved. V lost 0 bases to trimming and J lost 7 bases, with 17 bases between them. This CDR3 has 17 residues. The germline CDR1 and CDR2 sequences are SGHRS and YFSETQ. CDR3 region: CASSLDYAGSPNSPLHF. The CDR3 nucleotides are TGCGCCAGCAGCTTGGATTATGCGGGCTCGCCCAATTCACCCCTCCACTTT.

V gene TRBV6-2 or TRBV6-3 combines with J gene TRBJ2-2; 9 nucleotides line up with TRBD2. In germline, CDR1 is MNHEY, CDR2 SVGEGT. The CDR3 extends over 15 amino acids. The V and J ends lost 5 bases and 2 bases, in that order; junction bases with no gene match: 3. The CDR3 is CASSLLAGNTGELFF. CDR3 bases: TGTGCCAGCAGTCTACTAGCGGGTAACACCGGGGAGCTGTTTTTT.

V gene TRBV27 combines with J gene TRBJ1-2; the D gene is possibly TRBD1 (5 bases). V was shortened by 3 bases and J by 4 bases, with 18 bases between the two germline ends. Per the germline V gene, CDR1 is MNHEY and CDR2 is SMNVEV (reference sequence). The CDR3 length is 16 residues. In nucleotides, the CDR3 is TGTGCCAGCAGTTTCAATAGTCGCAGCGGGACCTATGGCTACACCTTC. Translation: CASSFNSRSGTYGYTF.

This chain uses TRBV6-5 with TRBJ1-1; D is unclear. The germline V gene has CDR1 MNHEY and CDR2 SVGAGI. The V end lost 3 bases, the J end lost 0 bases, and 11 bases lay between the germline ends. CDR3 length equals 15 residues. The CDR3 loop reads CASSYLRAMNTEAFF. In nucleotides, the CDR3 is TGTGCCAGCAGTTATTTGAGGGCCATGAACACTGAAGCTTTCTTT.

CDR3 in amino acids: CAWSVQTTGSGYTF. The DNA of the CDR3 is TGTGCCTGGAGTGTACAAACGACAGGGAGTGGCTACACCTTC. V and J are TRBV30 and TRBJ1-2, with 7 positions matching TRBD1. The CDR3 covers 14 residues. Germline trimming cut 0 bases from V and 7 bases from J; bases unmatched to any gene: 8. The germline gives CDR1 GTSNPN, CDR2 SVGIG (reference sequence).

The chain has TRBV10-3 and TRBJ2-7, with D possibly TRBD2 on 6 matching bases. V shed 4 bases and J shed 5 bases, with 12 bases lying between them. The CDR3 spans 13 residues. Germline V CDR1 and CDR2: ENHRY, SYGVKD. The CDR3 sequence: CAISGRGPDEQYF. Written as DNA, the CDR3 is TGTGCCATCAGTGGGCGGGGTCCCGACGAGCAGTACTTC.

The rearrangement links TRBV30 to TRBJ2-7, with 7 bases lining up with TRBD2. Looked up from germline, CDR1 is GTSNPN and CDR2 is SVGIG (reference sequence). The CDR3 length is 13 residues. The V and J ends lost 3 bases and 0 bases, in that order; junction bases with no gene match: 2. The CDR3 here is CAWRRELSYEQYF. CDR3 bases: TGTGCCTGGAGGCGGGAGCTCTCCTACGAGCAGTACTTC.

This chain uses TRBV10-3 with TRBJ2-1, with D maybe TRBD1 (7 bases). Germline values: CDR1 ENHRY, CDR2 SYGVKD. The CDR3 spans 15 residues. V was pared by 7 bases and J by 9 bases, with 22 bases between. CDR3 protein: CAITPGLNRGSEQFF. CDR3 DNA: TGTGCCATCACCCCGGGACTGAACAGGGGCAGTGAGCAGTTCTTC.

J is TRBJ2-1 and V is TRBV11-2; TRBD2 matches at 10 bases. Germline V gives CDR1 SGHAT, CDR2 FQNNGV. J was trimmed by 4 bases and V by 1 base; bases with no gene match: 4. The CDR3 covers 16 residues. CDR3 nucleotide sequence: TGTGCCAGCAGCTTAGGAGGACTAGCGGTTTACAATGAGCAGTTCTTC. This translates into CASSLGGLAVYNEQFF.

This sequence joins TRBV28 and TRBJ1-3; possibly TRBD1 for D (6 bases). The CDR3 has 13 amino acids. Germline assignment: CDR1 MDHEN and CDR2 SYDVKM. In nucleotides, the CDR3 is TGTACTACAGCGGGGGGCGCGGGAAACACCATATATTTT. Translated, it gives CTTAGGAGNTIYF.

About this clone: The sample holds other DNA sequences that translate to the same CDR3. The chain's CDR3 is CASSLEGTGANVLTF. The CDR3 DNA follows: TGTGCCAGCAGTTTGGAGGGGACCGGGGCCAACGTCCTGACTTTC. The chain employs TRBV28 and TRBJ2-6; D possibly corresponds to TRBD2 (6 bases). Between the trimmed V and J ends, which lost 3 bases and 4 bases, there was a span of 10 bases. The germline V gene has CDR1 MDHEN and CDR2 SYDVKM. This CDR3 spans 15 amino acids.

The chain links TRBV19 to TRBJ2-1; 7 bases line up with TRBD2. Germline assignment: CDR1 LNHDA and CDR2 SQIVND (reference sequence). The CDR3 runs to 14 residues. With 1 base clipped from V and 9 bases from J, the junction kept 6 bases outside the gene matches. CDR3 DNA: TGTGCCAGTAGTATAGTGGGAGGGAGACCTGAGCAGTTCTTC. It encodes CASSIVGGRPEQFF.

The genes are TRBV4-1 and TRBJ1-2, with D unresolved. This CDR3 is 12 amino acids long. With 4 bases removed from V and 4 bases from J, the gap between germline ends came to 7 bases. CDR1 and CDR2 (germline): MGHRA, YSYEKL. This CDR3 reads CASSRTGYGYTF. Here the CDR3 DNA reads TGCGCCAGCAGCCGCACGGGCTATGGCTACACCTTC.

The gene calls are TRBV19 and TRBJ1-6, with a possible D match to TRBD1 (5 bases). This CDR3 spans 14 amino acids. From germline, CDR1 is LNHDA and CDR2 SQIVND (reference sequence). V was clipped by 7 bases and J by 4 bases, with 11 bases between them. The CDR3 loop is CASTPGGYNSPLHF. The DNA for the CDR3 is TGTGCCAGTACCCCGGGGGGGTATAATTCACCCCTCCACTTT.

The CDR3 bases are TGTGCCAGCAGTTTTGTACTAGCGGAAGAGACCCAGTACTTC. Protein sequence: CASSFVLAEETQYF. The chain couples TRBV28 to TRBJ2-5; 8 nucleotides match TRBD2. CDR1 is MDHEN and CDR2 is SYDVKM in the germline V gene. Trimming removed 3 bases from V and 3 bases from J; junction bases left unmatched: 3. The CDR3 is made up of 14 amino acids.

The rearrangement uses TRBV14 and TRBJ2-5, with 8 bases that match TRBD2. The CDR3 spans 17 residues. Trimming took 3 bases from V and 2 from J; bases not matched to a gene: 11. Germline values: CDR1 SGHDN, CDR2 FVKESK. The CDR3 sequence is CASSHPGLVSGQETQYF. The CDR3 coding sequence is TGTGCCAGCAGCCACCCGGGACTAGTCTCGGGACAAGAGACCCAGTACTTC.

The chain is built from TRBV28 and TRBJ2-7, with 7 bases matching TRBD1. This CDR3 is built from 13 residues. Germline V gives CDR1 MDHEN, CDR2 SYDVKM. V lost 6 bases to trimming and J lost 2 bases; unmatched junction nucleotides: 4. The CDR3 is CASSETGAYEQYF. The CDR3 DNA follows: TGTGCCAGCAGCGAAACAGGGGCCTACGAGCAGTACTTC.

The chain is built from TRBV5-8 and TRBJ1-1; the D is unclear. Per germline, CDR1 SGHTS and CDR2 YDEGEE. Trimming removed 7 bases from V and 7 bases from J, with 11 bases in between. The CDR3 length is 11 residues. CDR3 sequence reads: CASARRGEAFF. CDR3 bases: TGTGCCAGCGCCCGGCGGGGTGAAGCTTTCTTT.

This chain joins TRBV3-1 (or the pseudogene TRBV3-2) and TRBJ1-6; D is undetermined. The CDR3 has 14 amino acids. V was pared by 3 bases and J by 7 bases, with 10 bases between. CDR1 and CDR2 from the germline V gene are LGHDT and YNNKEL (reference sequence). This CDR3 is CASSHGDGNSPLHF. The DNA for the CDR3 is TGTGCCAGCAGCCACGGCGACGGGAATTCACCCCTCCACTTT.

The V gene is TRBV27, the J gene TRBJ2-3; 10 nucleotides align to TRBD2. The V and J ends lost 4 bases and 1 base, in that order; junction bases with no gene match: 5. CDR3 length: 16 residues. CDR1 MNHEY and CDR2 SMNVEV come from the germline V gene (reference sequence). The CDR3 sequence: CASSSPLAGGTDTQYF. As DNA, the CDR3 is TGTGCCAGCAGTTCTCCCCTAGCGGGAGGCACAGATACGCAGTATTTT.